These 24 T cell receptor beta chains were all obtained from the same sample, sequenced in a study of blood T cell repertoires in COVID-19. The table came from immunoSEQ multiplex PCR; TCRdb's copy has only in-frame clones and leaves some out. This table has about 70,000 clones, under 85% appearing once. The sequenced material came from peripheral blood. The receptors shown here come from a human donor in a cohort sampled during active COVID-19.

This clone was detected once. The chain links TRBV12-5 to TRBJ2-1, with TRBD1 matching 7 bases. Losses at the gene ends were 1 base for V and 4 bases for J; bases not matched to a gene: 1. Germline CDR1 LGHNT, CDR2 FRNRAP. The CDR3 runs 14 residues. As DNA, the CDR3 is TGTGCTAGTGGTTTGGGACAGGGTTACAATGAGCAGTTCTTC. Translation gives CASGLGQGYNEQFF.

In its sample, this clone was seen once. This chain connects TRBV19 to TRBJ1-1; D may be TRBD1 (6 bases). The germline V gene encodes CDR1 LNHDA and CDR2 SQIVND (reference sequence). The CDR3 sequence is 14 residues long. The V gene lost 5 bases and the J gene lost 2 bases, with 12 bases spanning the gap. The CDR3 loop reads CASSAGTPNTEAFF. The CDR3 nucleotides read TGTGCCAGTAGTGCCGGGACACCAAACACTGAAGCTTTCTTT.

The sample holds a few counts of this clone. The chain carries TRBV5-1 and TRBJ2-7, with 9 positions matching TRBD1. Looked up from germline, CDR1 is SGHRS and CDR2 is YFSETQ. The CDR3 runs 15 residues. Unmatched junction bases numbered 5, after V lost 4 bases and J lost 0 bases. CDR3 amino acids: CASSPQGAYSYEQYF. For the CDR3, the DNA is TGCGCCAGCAGCCCACAGGGGGCTTACTCCTACGAGCAGTACTTC.

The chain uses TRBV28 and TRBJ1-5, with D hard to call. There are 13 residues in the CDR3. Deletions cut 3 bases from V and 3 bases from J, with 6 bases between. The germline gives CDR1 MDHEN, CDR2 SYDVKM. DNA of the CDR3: TGTGCCAGCAGTTTCCAGTACAATCAGCCCCAGCATTTT. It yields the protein CASSFQYNQPQHF.

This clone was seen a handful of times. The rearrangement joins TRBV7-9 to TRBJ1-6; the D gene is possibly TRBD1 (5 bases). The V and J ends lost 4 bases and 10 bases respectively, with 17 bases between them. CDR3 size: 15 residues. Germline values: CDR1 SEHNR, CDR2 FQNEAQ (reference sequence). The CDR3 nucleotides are TGTGCCAGCAGCTCCAGGGCGGGGGGAGGATCACCCCTCCACTTT. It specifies CASSSRAGGGSPLHF.

The CDR3 coding sequence is TGCGCCAGCAGCGACAGGGGGAGACGGAGGAACACTGAAGCTTTCTTT. This gives the protein CASSDRGRRRNTEAFF. The chain uses TRBV5-1 and TRBJ1-1; the match to TRBD1 covers 9 bases. The CDR3 has 16 amino acids. Germline lookup yields CDR1 SGHRS and CDR2 YFSETQ. V shed 4 bases and J 1 base; nucleotides not matched to a gene: 8.

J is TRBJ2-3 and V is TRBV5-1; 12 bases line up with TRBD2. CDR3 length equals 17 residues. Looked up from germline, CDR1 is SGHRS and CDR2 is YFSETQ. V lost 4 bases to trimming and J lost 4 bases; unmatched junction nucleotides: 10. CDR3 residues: CASSPSTSGGMADTQYF. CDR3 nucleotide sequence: TGCGCCAGCAGCCCAAGCACTAGCGGGGGGATGGCAGATACGCAGTATTTT.

The CDR3 nucleotides are TGCAGTGCTAGTCCCAGGGATGGCCAGCCCCAGCATTTT. Amino acid sequence: CSASPRDGQPQHF. V usage is TRBV20-1 and J usage is TRBJ1-5, with D possibly TRBD1 on 5 matching bases. Germline V gene data show CDR1 as DFQATT and CDR2 as SNEGSKA (reference sequence). This CDR3 comprises 13 residues. The V gene lost 3 bases and the J gene lost 7 bases, with 13 bases spanning the gap.

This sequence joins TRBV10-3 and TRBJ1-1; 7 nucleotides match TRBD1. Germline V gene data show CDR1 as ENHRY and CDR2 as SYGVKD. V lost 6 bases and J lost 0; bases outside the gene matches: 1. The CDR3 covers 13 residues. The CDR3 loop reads CAIRGQLNTEAFF. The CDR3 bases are TGTGCCATCAGGGGACAGCTGAACACTGAAGCTTTCTTT.

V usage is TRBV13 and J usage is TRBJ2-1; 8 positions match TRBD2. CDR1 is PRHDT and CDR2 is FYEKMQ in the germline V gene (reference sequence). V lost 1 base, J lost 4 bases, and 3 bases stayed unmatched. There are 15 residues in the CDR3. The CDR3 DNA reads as TGTGCCAGCAGCTTAGTGTCTAGCGGGTACAATGAGCAGTTCTTC. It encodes CASSLVSSGYNEQFF.

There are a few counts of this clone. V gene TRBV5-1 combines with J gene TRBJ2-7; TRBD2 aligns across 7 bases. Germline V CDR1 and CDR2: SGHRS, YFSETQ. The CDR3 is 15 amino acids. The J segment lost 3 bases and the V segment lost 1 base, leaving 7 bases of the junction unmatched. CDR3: CASSLLRGEGYEQYF. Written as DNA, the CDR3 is TGCGCCAGCAGCTTGTTACGCGGGGAGGGCTACGAGCAGTACTTC.

The CDR3: CATSDPSGVHNEQFF. CDR3 coding DNA: TGTGCCACCAGTGATCCTAGCGGGGTGCACAATGAGCAGTTCTTC. The chain carries TRBV24-1 and TRBJ2-1; 9 positions match TRBD2. Germline V lookup: CDR1 KGHDR, CDR2 SFDVKD. Germline trimming cut 3 bases from V and 5 bases from J; bases unmatched to any gene: 4. The CDR3 spans 15 residues.

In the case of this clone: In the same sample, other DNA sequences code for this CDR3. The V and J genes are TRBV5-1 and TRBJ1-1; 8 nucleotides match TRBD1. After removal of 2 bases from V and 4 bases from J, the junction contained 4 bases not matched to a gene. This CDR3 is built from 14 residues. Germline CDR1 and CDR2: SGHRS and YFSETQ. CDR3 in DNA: TGCGCCAGCAGCTTAGGTACAGGGGGCACTGAAGCTTTCTTT. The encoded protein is CASSLGTGGTEAFF.

The CDR3 loop is CASSLSGTGSEQYF. As DNA, the CDR3 is TGTGCCAGCAGCCTGTCCGGGACAGGGTCCGAGCAGTACTTC. The chain combines TRBV5-5 with TRBJ2-7, with 9 positions matching TRBD1. With 4 bases clipped from V and 6 bases from J, the junction kept 8 bases outside the gene matches. This CDR3 contains 14 residues. Germline CDR1 reads SGHKS; CDR2 reads YYEKEE (reference sequence).

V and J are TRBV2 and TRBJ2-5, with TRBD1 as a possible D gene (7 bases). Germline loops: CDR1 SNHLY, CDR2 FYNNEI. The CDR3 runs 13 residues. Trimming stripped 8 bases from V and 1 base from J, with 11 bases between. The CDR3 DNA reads TGTGCCAGCCGGCGGGACAGCCAAGAGACCCAGTACTTC. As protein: CASRRDSQETQYF.

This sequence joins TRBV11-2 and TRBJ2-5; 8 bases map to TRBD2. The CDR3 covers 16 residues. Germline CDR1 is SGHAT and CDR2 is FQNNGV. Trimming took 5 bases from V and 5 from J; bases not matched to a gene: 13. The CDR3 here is CASSRLAGTLVETQYF. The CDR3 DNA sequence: TGTGCCAGCAGCCGATTAGCGGGGACCCTCGTGGAGACCCAGTACTTC.

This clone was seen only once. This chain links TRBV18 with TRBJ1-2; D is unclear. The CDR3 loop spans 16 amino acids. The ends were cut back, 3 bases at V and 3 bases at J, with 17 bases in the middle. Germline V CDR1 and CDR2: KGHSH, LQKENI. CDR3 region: CASSPTRGSSYYGYTF. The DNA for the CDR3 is TGTGCCAGCTCACCCACAAGAGGGTCCTCCTACTATGGCTACACCTTC.

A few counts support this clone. The CDR3 loop is CASSLVGGETQYF. The CDR3 DNA is TGTGCCAGCAGCTTAGTGGGAGGTGAGACGCAGTATTTT. This chain links TRBV7-9 with TRBJ2-3; a possible D gene is TRBD2 (6 bases). Germline CDR1 is SEHNR and CDR2 is FQNEAQ (reference sequence). Trimming took 1 base from V and 9 from J, leaving 11 bases between them. There are 13 residues in the CDR3.

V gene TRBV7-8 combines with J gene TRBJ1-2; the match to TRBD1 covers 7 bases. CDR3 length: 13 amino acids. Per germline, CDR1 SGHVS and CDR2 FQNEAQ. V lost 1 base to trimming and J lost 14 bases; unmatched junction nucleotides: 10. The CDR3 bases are TGTGCCAGCAGCTTAGATTGGCAGGGGGTCGTTACCTTC. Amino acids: CASSLDWQGVVTF.

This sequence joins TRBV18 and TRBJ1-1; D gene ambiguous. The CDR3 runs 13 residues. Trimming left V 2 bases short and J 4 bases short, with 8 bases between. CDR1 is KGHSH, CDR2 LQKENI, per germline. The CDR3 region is CASSPAGFTEAFF. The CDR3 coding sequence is TGTGCCAGCTCACCAGCCGGGTTCACTGAAGCTTTCTTT.

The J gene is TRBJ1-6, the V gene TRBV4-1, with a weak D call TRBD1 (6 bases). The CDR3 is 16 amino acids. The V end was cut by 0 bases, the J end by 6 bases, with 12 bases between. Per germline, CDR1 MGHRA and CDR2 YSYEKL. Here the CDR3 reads CASSQDSRQVNSPLHF. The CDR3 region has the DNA TGCGCCAGCAGCCAAGATTCCCGACAGGTTAATTCACCCCTCCACTTT.

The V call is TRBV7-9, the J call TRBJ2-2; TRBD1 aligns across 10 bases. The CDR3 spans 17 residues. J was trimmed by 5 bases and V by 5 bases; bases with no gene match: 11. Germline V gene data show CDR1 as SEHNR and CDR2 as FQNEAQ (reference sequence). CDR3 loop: CASSPLPGQGGTGELFF. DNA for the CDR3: TGTGCCAGCAGCCCCCTACCCGGACAGGGGGGGACCGGGGAGCTGTTTTTT.

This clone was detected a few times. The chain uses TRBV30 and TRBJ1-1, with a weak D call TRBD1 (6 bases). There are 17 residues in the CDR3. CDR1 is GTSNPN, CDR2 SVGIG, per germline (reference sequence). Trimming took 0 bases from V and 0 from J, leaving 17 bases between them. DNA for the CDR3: TGTGCCTGGAGTGTTGCGTGGTACAGGGTCGTGAACACTGAAGCTTTCTTT. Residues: CAWSVAWYRVVNTEAFF.

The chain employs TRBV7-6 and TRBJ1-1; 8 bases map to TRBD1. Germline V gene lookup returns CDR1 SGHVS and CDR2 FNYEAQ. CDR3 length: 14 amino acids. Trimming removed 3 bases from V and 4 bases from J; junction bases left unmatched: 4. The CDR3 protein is CASSFIQGGTEAFF. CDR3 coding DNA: TGTGCCAGCAGCTTTATACAGGGGGGCACTGAAGCTTTCTTT.